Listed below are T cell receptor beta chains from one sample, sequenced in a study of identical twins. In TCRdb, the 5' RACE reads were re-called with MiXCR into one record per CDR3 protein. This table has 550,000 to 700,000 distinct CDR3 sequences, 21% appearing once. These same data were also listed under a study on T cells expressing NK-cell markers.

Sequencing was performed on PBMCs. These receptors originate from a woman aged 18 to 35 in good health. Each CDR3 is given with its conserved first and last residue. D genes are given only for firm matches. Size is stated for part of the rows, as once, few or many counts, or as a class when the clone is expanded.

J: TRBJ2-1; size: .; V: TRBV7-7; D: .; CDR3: CASSPTLQGEQFF; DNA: TGTGCCAGCAGCCCTACGCTGCAGGGTGAGCAGTTCTTC
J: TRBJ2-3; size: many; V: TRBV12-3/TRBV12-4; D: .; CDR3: CASSFVSFVDTQYF; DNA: TGTGCCAGCAGTTTCGTGAGTTTCGTTGATACGCAGTATTTT
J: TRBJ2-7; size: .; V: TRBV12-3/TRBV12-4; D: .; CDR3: CASSLGMLSYEQYF; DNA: TGTGCCAGCAGTTTGGGCATGCTGAGCTACGAGCAGTACTTC
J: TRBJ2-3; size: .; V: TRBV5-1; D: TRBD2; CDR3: CASSLASSSGNRDTQYF; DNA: TGCGCCAGCAGCTTGGCCTCTTCTAGCGGGAATAGAGATACGCAGTATTTT
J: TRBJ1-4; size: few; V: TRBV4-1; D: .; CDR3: CASSQDDEKLFF; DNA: TGCGCCAGCAGCCAAGACGACGAAAAACTGTTTTTT
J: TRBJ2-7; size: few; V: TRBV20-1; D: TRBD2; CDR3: CSARAISGSYEQYF; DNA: TGCAGTGCTCGAGCTATTAGCGGGTCTTACGAGCAGTACTTC
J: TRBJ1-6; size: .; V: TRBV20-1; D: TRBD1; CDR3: CSAIQGTGRNSPLHF; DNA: TGCAGTGCCATCCAGGGGACAGGGCGAAATTCACCCCTCCACTTT
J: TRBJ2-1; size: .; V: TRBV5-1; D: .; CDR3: CASSGGDREFF; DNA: TGCGCCAGCAGCGGGGGAGACCGGGAGTTCTTC
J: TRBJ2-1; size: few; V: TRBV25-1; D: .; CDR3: CASSELRGGWDEQFF; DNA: TGTGCCAGCAGTGAATTGAGGGGGGGGTGGGATGAGCAGTTCTTC
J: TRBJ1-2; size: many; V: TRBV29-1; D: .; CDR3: CSVELGVESYGYTF; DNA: TGCAGCGTTGAATTGGGCGTCGAAAGCTATGGCTACACCTTC
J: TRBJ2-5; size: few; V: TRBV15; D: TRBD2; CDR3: CATSRDPGGNQETQYF; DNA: TGTGCCACCAGCAGAGATCCCGGGGGGAACCAAGAGACCCAGTACTTC
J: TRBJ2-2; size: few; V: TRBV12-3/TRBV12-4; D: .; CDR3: CASSLTGDGTGELFF; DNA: TGTGCCAGCAGTTTAACGGGAGATGGGACCGGGGAGCTGTTTTTT
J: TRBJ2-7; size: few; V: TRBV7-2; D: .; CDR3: CASSFYGGDYEQYF; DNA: TGTGCCAGCAGCTTTTATGGTGGGGACTACGAGCAGTACTTC
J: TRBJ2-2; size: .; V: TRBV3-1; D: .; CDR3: CASSQVRGLFTGELFF; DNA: TGTGCCAGCAGCCAAGTCCGTGGACTCTTCACCGGGGAGCTGTTTTTT
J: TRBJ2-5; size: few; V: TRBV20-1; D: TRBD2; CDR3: CSARDVAGDIETQYF; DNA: TGCAGTGCTAGAGATGTAGCGGGAGACATAGAGACCCAGTACTTC
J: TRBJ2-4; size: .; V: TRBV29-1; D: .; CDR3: CSVEERPTGPNIQYF; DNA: TGCAGCGTTGAAGAACGGCCAACGGGGCCAAACATTCAGTACTTC
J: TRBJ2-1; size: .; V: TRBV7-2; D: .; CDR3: CASSLVGTSSYNEQFF; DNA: TGTGCCAGCAGCTTAGTGGGGACGTCCTCCTACAATGAGCAGTTCTTC
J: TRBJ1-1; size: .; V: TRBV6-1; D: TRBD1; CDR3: CASSKTGGAGTEAFF; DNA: TGTGCCAGCAGTAAGACAGGGGGCGCCGGTACTGAAGCTTTCTTT
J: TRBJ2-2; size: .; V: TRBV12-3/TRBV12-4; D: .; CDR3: CASKTRESGGGELFF; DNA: TGTGCCAGCAAAACCCGGGAGAGCGGTGGCGGGGAGCTGTTTTTT
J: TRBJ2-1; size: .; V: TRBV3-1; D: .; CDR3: CASSQDWASAEQFF; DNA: TGTGCCAGCAGCCAAGATTGGGCTAGCGCTGAGCAGTTCTTC
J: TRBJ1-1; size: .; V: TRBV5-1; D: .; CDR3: CASSLRGHFSMNTEAFF; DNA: TGCGCCAGCAGTCTCAGAGGACACTTTTCCATGAACACTGAAGCTTTCTTT
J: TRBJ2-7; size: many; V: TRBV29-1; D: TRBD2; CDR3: CSVRSAGKSYEQYF; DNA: TGCAGCGTCCGTTCAGCGGGGAAATCCTACGAGCAGTACTTC
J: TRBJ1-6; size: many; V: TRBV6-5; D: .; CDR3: CASSYSFQGSGSPLHF; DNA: TGTGCCAGCAGTTACTCTTTTCAGGGATCGGGTTCACCCCTCCACTTT
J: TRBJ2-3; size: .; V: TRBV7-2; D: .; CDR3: CASSFVGGDTQYF; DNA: TGTGCCAGCAGCTTCGTGGGGGGAGATACGCAGTATTTT
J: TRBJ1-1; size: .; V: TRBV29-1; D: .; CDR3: CSSKLSGMNTEAFF; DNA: TGCAGCTCCAAGTTGTCTGGGATGAACACTGAAGCTTTCTTT
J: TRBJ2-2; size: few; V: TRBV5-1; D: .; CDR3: CASRTVNTGELFF; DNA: TGCGCCAGCAGGACGGTGAACACCGGGGAGCTGTTTTTT
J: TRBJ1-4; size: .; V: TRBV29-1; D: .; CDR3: CSVEDRDNEKLFF; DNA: TGCAGCGTTGAAGATAGGGATAATGAAAAACTGTTTTTT
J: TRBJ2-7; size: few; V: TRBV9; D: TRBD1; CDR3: CASSAGDRGSYEQYF; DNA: TGTGCCAGCAGCGCGGGGGACAGGGGGTCCTACGAGCAGTACTTC
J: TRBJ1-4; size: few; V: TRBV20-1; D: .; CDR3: CSGTQGTNEKLFF; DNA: TGCAGTGGCACGCAAGGAACTAATGAAAAACTGTTTTTT
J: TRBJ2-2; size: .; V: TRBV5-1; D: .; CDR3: CASSLLGWNTGELFF; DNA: TGCGCCAGCAGCTTGCTTGGTTGGAACACCGGGGAGCTGTTTTTT
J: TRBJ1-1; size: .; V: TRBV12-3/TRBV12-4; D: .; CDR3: CASSLVSGGAHTEAFF; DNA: TGTGCCAGCAGTTTAGTTTCCGGGGGGGCGCACACTGAAGCTTTCTTT
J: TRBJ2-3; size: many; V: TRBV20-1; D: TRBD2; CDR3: CSARVASGSDTQYF; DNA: TGCAGTGCTAGAGTCGCTAGCGGGTCAGATACGCAGTATTTT
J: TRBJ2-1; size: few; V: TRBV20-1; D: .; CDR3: CSASMGNEQFF; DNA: TGCAGTGCTAGTATGGGTAATGAGCAGTTCTTC
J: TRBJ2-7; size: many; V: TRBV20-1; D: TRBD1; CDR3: CSARTGLFYEQYF; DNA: TGCAGTGCTAGGACAGGGCTCTTTTACGAGCAGTACTTC
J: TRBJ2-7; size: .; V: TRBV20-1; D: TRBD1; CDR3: CSASAGTGGFEQYF; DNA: TGCAGTGCTAGCGCCGGGACAGGGGGCTTCGAGCAGTACTTC
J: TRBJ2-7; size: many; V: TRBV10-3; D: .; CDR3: CAISEENGYEQYF; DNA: TGTGCCATCAGTGAGGAGAATGGTTACGAGCAGTACTTC
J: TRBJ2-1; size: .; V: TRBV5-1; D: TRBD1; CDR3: CASRSRTGVVNEQFF; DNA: TGCGCCAGCAGATCTAGGACAGGGGTAGTCAATGAGCAGTTCTTC
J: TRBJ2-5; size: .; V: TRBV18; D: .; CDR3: CASSPPGHQRQETQYF; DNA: TGTGCCAGCTCACCACCGGGACACCAGAGACAAGAGACCCAGTACTTC
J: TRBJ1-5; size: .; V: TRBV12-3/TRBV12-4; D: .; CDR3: CASRDYYSNQPQHF; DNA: TGTGCCAGCAGGGACTATTATAGCAATCAGCCCCAGCATTTT
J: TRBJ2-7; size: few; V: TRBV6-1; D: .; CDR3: CASSERQPYEQYF; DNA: TGTGCCAGCAGTGAAAGACAGCCCTACGAGCAGTACTTC
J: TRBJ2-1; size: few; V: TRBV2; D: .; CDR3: CASTVVRRNEQFF; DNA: TGTGCCAGCACGGTGGTGAGGCGGAATGAGCAGTTCTTC
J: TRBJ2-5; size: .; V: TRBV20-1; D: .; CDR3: CSARDSGVETQYF; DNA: TGCAGTGCTAGAGATTCCGGAGTCGAGACCCAGTACTTC
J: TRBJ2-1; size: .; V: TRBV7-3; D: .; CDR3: CASSKTRGRLSYNEQFF; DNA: TGTGCCAGCAGCAAAACCCGGGGGCGTCTATCCTACAATGAGCAGTTCTTC
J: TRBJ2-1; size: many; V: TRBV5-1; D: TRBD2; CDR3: CASSLRGGSPYNEQFF; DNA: TGCGCCAGCAGCTTGCGAGGCGGGAGCCCCTACAATGAGCAGTTCTTC
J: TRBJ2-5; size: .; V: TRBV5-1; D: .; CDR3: CASGNVETQYF; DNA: TGCGCCAGCGGTAACGTCGAGACCCAGTACTTC
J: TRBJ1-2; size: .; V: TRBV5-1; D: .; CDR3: CASSSDIYGYTF; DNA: TGCGCCAGCAGCTCTGATATCTATGGCTACACCTTC
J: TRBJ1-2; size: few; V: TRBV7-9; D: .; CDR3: CASRVQGNYGYTF; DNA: TGTGCCAGCAGAGTTCAGGGGAACTATGGCTACACCTTC
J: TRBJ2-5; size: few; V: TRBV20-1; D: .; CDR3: CSVVNQETQYF; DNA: TGCAGTGTGGTCAACCAAGAGACCCAGTACTTC
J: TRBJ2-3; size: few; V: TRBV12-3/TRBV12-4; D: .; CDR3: CASSSPQWSGLRDTQYF; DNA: TGTGCCAGCAGTTCCCCCCAATGGAGCGGGCTTAGGGATACGCAGTATTTT
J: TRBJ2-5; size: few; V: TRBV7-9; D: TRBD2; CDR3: CASRTGAGGRGQEDQYF; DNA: TGTGCCAGCAGGACAGGAGCGGGAGGAAGGGGACAAGAGGATCAGTACTTC
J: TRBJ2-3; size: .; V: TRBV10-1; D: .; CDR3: CASMGGGGTQYF; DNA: TGCGCCAGCATGGGTGGCGGAGGTACGCAGTATTTT
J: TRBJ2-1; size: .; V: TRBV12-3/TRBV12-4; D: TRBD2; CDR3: CASGQRERYNEQFF; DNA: TGTGCCAGCGGGCAGCGGGAGCGATACAATGAGCAGTTCTTC